This T cell receptor beta chain was profiled in a study of blood T cell repertoires in COVID-19. Across the whole study: Samples representing acute and convalescent COVID-19 were sourced from the United States, Italy and Spain.

Looked up from germline, CDR1 is SQVTM and CDR2 is ANQGSEA. V lost 7 bases, J lost 7 bases, and 9 bases stayed unmatched. CDR3 length: 14 amino acids. Methods used by the authors: Reference gene primer amplification gave estimated nucleated cell counts. Clones were sequenced by immunoSEQ multiplex PCR, and TCRdb holds only the in-frame ones, with some missing. That table supplies the V and J calls and clone size; D and trimming were determined from the DNA. The sample has around 300,000 clones, about four fifths seen once. V usage is TRBV29-1 and J usage is TRBJ1-4; TRBD1 matches 10 bases. The sequence came from a man aged 25-45 years with active or convalescent COVID-19. Input material: peripheral blood. The CDR3 reads CSAASRDRGEKLFF. The CDR3 DNA reads as TGCAGCGCCGCGTCCCGGGACAGGGGTGAAAAACTGTTTTTT.